These 20 T cell receptor beta chains were all obtained from the same sample, sequenced in a study of T-cell memory formation after mild COVID-19. TCRdb re-called the 5' RACE reads through MiXCR, storing one row per CDR3 protein. Seen here are a few hundred thousand distinct CDR3 sequences, more than 15% observed once, and the top ten hold 20% to 25%. Sequenced sample: PBMCs or a T cell subset sorted from them (not recorded which). The receptor set was obtained from a man aged 18 to 30 who had mild COVID-19 (a few samples of this study predate the infection). Cell type and time point are not known.

This clonotype has a handful of counts. This sequence joins TRBV2 and TRBJ2-7, with 8 bases matching TRBD2. The V gene end was trimmed by 6 bases and the J gene end by 2 bases; junction bases not matched to a gene: 3. CDR1 and CDR2 from the germline V gene are SNHLY and FYNNEI. The CDR3 is made up of 13 amino acids. DNA of the CDR3: TGTGCCAGCAGGGCGGGGGGACCCTACGAGCAGTACTTC. Its protein is CASRAGGPYEQYF.

The chain has TRBV20-1 and TRBJ1-2; 10 nucleotides match TRBD1. The CDR3 length is 15 residues. The germline CDR1 and CDR2 sequences are DFQATT and SNEGSKA (reference sequence). Germline trimming cut 3 bases from V and 1 base from J; bases unmatched to any gene: 5. In nucleotides, the CDR3 is TGCAGTGCTAGTCCTGGACAGGGGGATAACTATGGCTACACCTTC. It is translated as CSASPGQGDNYGYTF.

The chain joins TRBV6-5 to TRBJ1-5, with a tentative D call TRBD1 (5 bases). Between the trimmed V and J ends, which lost 5 bases and 2 bases, there was a span of 13 bases. CDR3 length: 15 residues. Germline V gene lookup returns CDR1 MNHEY and CDR2 SVGAGI. CDR3: CASSPQGGRNQPQHF. Written as DNA, the CDR3 is TGTGCCAGCAGTCCGCAGGGAGGTCGCAATCAGCCCCAGCATTTT.

The chain links TRBV20-1 to TRBJ2-3, with D perhaps assigned TRBD1 or TRBD2 (6 bases each). V was trimmed by 7 bases and J by 10 bases, leaving 18 bases between them. The CDR3 runs to 12 residues. Looked up from germline, CDR1 is DFQATT and CDR2 is SNEGSKA (reference sequence). The CDR3 loop reads CSGGDNDWAQYF. The DNA of the CDR3 is TGCAGTGGCGGGGACAATGATTGGGCGCAGTATTTT.

This chain connects TRBV4-2 to TRBJ1-2; a weak D match, TRBD1 (6 bases). The CDR3 is 16 amino acids. The V end was cut by 0 bases, the J end by 5 bases, with 16 bases between. Looked up from germline, CDR1 is LGHNA and CDR2 is YNFKEQ. The CDR3 coding sequence is TGTGCCAGCAGCCAAGATTCAATCGGACAGTATTATGGCTACACCTTC. Translated: CASSQDSIGQYYGYTF.

The V and J genes are TRBV5-5 and TRBJ1-4; tentatively, D is TRBD1 (5 bases). V lost 3 bases to trimming and J lost 7 bases, with 13 bases between them. CDR3 size: 14 residues. Germline V CDR1 and CDR2: SGHKS, YYEKEE (reference sequence). The CDR3 sequence is CASSYRSRGEKLFF. For the CDR3, the DNA is TGTGCCAGCAGCTATAGGTCGAGGGGTGAAAAACTGTTTTTT.

This clonotype was picked up one time. V is TRBV9 and J is TRBJ2-7; D perhaps matches TRBD2 (6 bases). Germline values: CDR1 SGDLS, CDR2 YYNGEE. V shed 0 bases and J shed 0 bases, with 10 bases lying between them. CDR3 length equals 15 residues. The CDR3, as DNA: TGTGCCAGCAGCGTAGGCGGGGCCTTCTCCTACGAGCAGTACTTC. Translated, it gives CASSVGGAFSYEQYF.

In regard to this clonotype: The limits of the CDR3 on the DNA are not certain, so only TCRdb's listed CDR3 is given. The rearrangement links TRBV27 to TRBJ1-4. The CDR3 spans 14 amino acids, including both terminal residues. Germline assignment: CDR1 MNHEY and CDR2 SMNVEV (reference sequence). This chain's CDR3 is CASSRHREGENCFF.

Ten or more counts support this clonotype. The rearrangement uses TRBV3-1 and TRBJ2-1; tentative D call: TRBD1 (5 bases). This CDR3 has 13 amino acids. Deletions cut 5 bases from V and 10 bases from J, with 15 bases between. The germline gives CDR1 LGHDT, CDR2 YNNKEL (reference sequence). The CDR3 DNA sequence: TGTGCCAGCAGCAGGGGTTGGGGCCCCGAGCAGTTCTTC. It is translated as CASSRGWGPEQFF.

This clonotype was seen more than once but under ten times. The V and J genes are TRBV24-1 and TRBJ1-1; TRBD1 aligns across 11 bases. CDR1 is KGHDR, CDR2 SFDVKD, per germline. V lost 9 bases, J lost 7 bases, and 3 bases stayed unmatched. The CDR3 consists of 12 residues. The CDR3 DNA reads TGTGCCACCGGACAGGGGGCTGTTGAAGCTTTCTTT. This translates into CATGQGAVEAFF.

The genes are TRBV3-1 and TRBJ2-3; D is unresolved. V lost 1 base and J lost 4, with 9 bases in between. CDR1 and CDR2 (germline): LGHDT, YNNKEL (reference sequence). The CDR3 is made up of 14 amino acids. CDR3 sequence (DNA): TGTGCCAGCAGCCAAGGGGTAATGTCAGATACGCAGTATTTT. Amino acids: CASSQGVMSDTQYF.

This clonotype was seen a few times. The chain recombines TRBV4-1 with TRBJ1-4, with 7 bases that match TRBD1. The V gene end was trimmed by 3 bases and the J gene end by 7 bases; junction bases not matched to a gene: 8. The CDR3 contains 15 residues. The germline V gene has CDR1 MGHRA and CDR2 YSYEKL. The CDR3 region has the DNA TGCGCCAGCAGCCACCCCAACGAGGGGGCTGAAAAACTGTTTTTT. Residues: CASSHPNEGAEKLFF.

Many counts were recorded for this clonotype. The CDR3 region is CSVDRGGGTDTQYF. The CDR3 DNA reads as TGCAGCGTGGACAGGGGGGGCGGCACAGATACGCAGTATTTT. The rearrangement uses TRBV29-1 and TRBJ2-3; TRBD1 agrees at 10 bases. The CDR3 is 14 amino acids. V was pared by 6 bases and J by 1 base, with 4 bases of the junction left unmatched. Germline CDR1 SQVTM, CDR2 ANQGSEA.

This rearrangement joins TRBV19 to TRBJ1-6; 12 nucleotides agree with TRBD1. Trimming cost V 5 bases and J 4 bases; bases outside gene matches: 9. Germline CDR1 LNHDA, CDR2 SQIVND (reference sequence). The CDR3 covers 18 residues. This chain's CDR3 is CASSSGTGGNVYNSPLHF. For the CDR3, the DNA is TGTGCCAGTAGTTCCGGGACAGGGGGCAATGTGTATAATTCACCCCTCCACTTT.

The genes are TRBV20-1 and TRBJ2-4; TRBD2 might be the D (6 bases). V was pared by 1 base and J by 6 bases, with 16 bases between. CDR3 length: 15 residues. Per the germline V gene, CDR1 is DFQATT and CDR2 is SNEGSKA (reference sequence). CDR3: CSARVSGGLGNIQYF. The CDR3 bases are TGCAGTGCTAGAGTCTCCGGGGGTTTGGGAAACATTCAGTACTTC.

This clonotype was found a few times. The chain recombines TRBV7-2 with TRBJ2-5, with D possibly TRBD2 on 5 matching bases. Germline V gene data show CDR1 as SGHTA and CDR2 as FQGNSA. Trimming removed 4 bases at V and 0 bases at J, with 15 bases between. The CDR3 covers 16 residues. Here the CDR3 reads CASSSAWRSYQETQYF. The CDR3 region has the DNA TGTGCCAGCAGCTCAGCGTGGAGGTCGTACCAAGAGACCCAGTACTTC.

V usage is TRBV7-8 and J usage is TRBJ1-2, with D possibly TRBD1 on 6 matching bases. The CDR3 is made up of 13 amino acids. From germline, CDR1 is SGHVS and CDR2 FQNEAQ. The V end was cut by 5 bases, the J end by 5 bases, with 12 bases between. In DNA, the CDR3 is TGTGCCAGCAGCGCTGTACAGGGATATGGCTACACCTTC. Protein sequence: CASSAVQGYGYTF.

The chain is built from TRBV9 and TRBJ1-6; D uncertain. Trimming took 0 bases from V and 6 from J, leaving 10 bases between them. Germline V gene data show CDR1 as SGDLS and CDR2 as YYNGEE. This CDR3 has 15 amino acids. The CDR3 DNA sequence: TGTGCCAGCAGCGTAGGGGCCTCGCGTAATTCACCCCTCCACTTT. Residues: CASSVGASRNSPLHF. Full variable domain (outside the CDR3, taken from reference TRBV9 and TRBJ1-6): DSGVTQTPKHLITATGQRVTLRCSPRSGDLSVYWYQQSLDQGLQFLIQYYNGEERAKGNILERFSAQQFPDLHSELNLSSLELGDSALYFCASSVGASRNSPLHFGNGTRLTVT.

This rearrangement joins TRBV5-4 to TRBJ2-5; 10 bases are shared with TRBD1. V shed 4 bases and J 3 bases; nucleotides not matched to a gene: 9. The CDR3 runs to 16 residues. CDR1 is SGHNT and CDR2 is YYREEE in the germline V gene (reference sequence). CDR3 nucleotides: TGTGCCAGCAGCCCCCCGCCGGGACAGGGGAAAGAGACCCAGTACTTC. This codes for CASSPPPGQGKETQYF.

The chain is built from TRBV20-1 and TRBJ2-7, with D possibly TRBD2 on 5 matching bases. CDR3 length: 16 amino acids. From germline, CDR1 is DFQATT and CDR2 SNEGSKA (reference sequence). With 6 bases removed from V and 0 bases from J, the gap between germline ends came to 21 bases. CDR3 residues: CSARYLSGISSYEQYF. As DNA, the CDR3 is TGCAGTGCCAGATATTTGTCCGGGATAAGCTCCTACGAGCAGTACTTC.